One and the same sample provided the 5 T cell receptor beta chains below, sequenced in a study of human T cells and chemical hapten exposure. Time point given: patch test 3, about 24 weeks after DPC sensitization. Sample treatment: therapeutic diphenylcyclopropenone sensitization with weekly scalp DPC. TCRdb recomputed calls from the RACE reads with MiXCR, one row per CDR3 protein. Altogether roughly 100,000 distinct CDR3 sequences are present, 34% being singletons, with the ten largest covering 2.5% to 3%. Sequenced here: whole blood, sampled in connection with sensitization to the hapten diphenylcyclopropenone (DPC). The receptors were sampled from a man aged 35-49 years with alopecia areata. Some clones in this sample may be carry-over from other donors' samples.

This rearrangement joins TRBV28 to TRBJ2-1, with 9 bases that match TRBD1. V was pared by 6 bases and J by 0 bases, with 3 bases of the junction left unmatched. The CDR3 spans 15 residues. Germline CDR1 and CDR2: MDHEN and SYDVKM. DNA for the CDR3: TGTGCCAGCAGGGACAGGGGTTTCTCCTACAATGAGCAGTTCTTC. This translates into CASRDRGFSYNEQFF.

This clonotype was seen more than once but under ten times. V and J are TRBV20-1 and TRBJ2-3, with a weak D call TRBD2 (6 bases). CDR1 and CDR2 (germline): DFQATT, SNEGSKA (reference sequence). This CDR3 spans 13 amino acids. The V and J ends lost 6 bases and 2 bases respectively, with 12 bases between them. CDR3 DNA sequence: TGCAGTGCCCCTTGGCGGGACACAGATACGCAGTATTTT. It codes for CSAPWRDTDTQYF.

This clonotype was counted a few times. V is TRBV20-1 and J is TRBJ2-3; D perhaps matches TRBD2 (6 bases). Germline CDR1 DFQATT, CDR2 SNEGSKA (reference sequence). The CDR3 has 16 residues. V was shortened by 0 bases and J by 2 bases, with 15 bases between the two germline ends. This CDR3 is CSARDYRRDHTDTQYF. The CDR3 DNA sequence: TGCAGTGCTAGAGATTATAGGCGGGACCACACAGATACGCAGTATTTT.

The rearrangement links TRBV6-2 or TRBV6-3 to TRBJ2-5; the match to TRBD2 covers 11 bases. With 7 bases clipped from V and 5 bases from J, the junction kept 6 bases outside the gene matches. The CDR3 length is 14 residues. CDR1 is MNHEY, CDR2 SVGEGT, per germline. The DNA of the CDR3 is TGTGCCAGCAATGTAGCGGGAGGGACCGAGACCCAGTACTTC. Encoded protein: CASNVAGGTETQYF.

V is TRBV27 and J is TRBJ2-2; tentatively, D is TRBD2 (5 bases). The germline V gene encodes CDR1 MNHEY and CDR2 SMNVEV (reference sequence). The CDR3 totals 17 residues. V dropped 6 bases and J dropped 3 bases, with 20 bases sitting between them. The CDR3: CASSLFPPRRYTGELFF. CDR3 nucleotide sequence: TGTGCCAGCAGCCTATTTCCTCCCCGGAGGTACACCGGGGAGCTGTTTTTT.